This T cell receptor beta chain is drawn from a study of CD8 T cells in Susac syndrome (dated by TCRdb to the late 2010s). Study-level background: Among the Susac syndrome patients who were sequenced, clinically active disease was present in six and clinical remission was observed in fewer than 10. At blood withdrawal, Susac syndrome patients were either therapy-naive, taking corticosteroids (in some cases with IVIg as well), or taking IVIg alone. The study used repertoire sequencing to test whether antigen drove CD8+ T cell activation and differentiation in Susac syndrome.

Germline trimming amounts to 7 bases on V and 6 bases on J, with 5 as the count of junction bases outside the gene matches. The germline V gene (reference sequence) supplies CDR1 GTSNPN and CDR2 SVGIG. The CDR3 starts with the cysteine, ends with the phenylalanine, and has 12 residues. Kept here is only the CDR3 DNA, which spans 36 bases and is read in frame from base 1. RNA was extracted using the RNeasy kit, and roughly 0.5 to 1 microgram was reverse transcribed with random hexamers. TCR beta CDR3 regions were amplified with the immunoSEQ multiplex PCR assay covering 54 Vbeta and 13 Jbeta segments. PCR amplification bias was corrected by using a synthetic template baseline for primer optimization and computational correction. Turning to the authors' computational methods: Reads were annotated to V, D and J genes per IMGT and analyzed with immunoSEQ Analyzer, keeping only productive sequences. Clonality was calculated as one minus the Shannon entropy normalized by log2 of the number of productive unique sequences. For each patient and control, public and private clones were evaluated among the 100 most prevalent clones. Susac-specific clones were defined as absent from healthy and MS cohorts, about 1,000 published viral clones and other ImmuneACCESS disease sequences. TCRdb applied fastp at Q25 and MiXCR to the public reads, then kept only in-frame beta chains. A single entry per CDR3 protein holds the most common genes and DNA from its merged rows. TCRdb's processing, not the authors' own work, is the source of the V and J calls. The sample table records hundreds of thousands of distinct CDR3 sequences; about 95% of these occur just once. Of the sample, around 0.16% falls within the top ten clones.

Notes on this clonotype: There is no known antigen for this receptor. Base qualities are missing; no much larger clone stands one base away.

Peripheral blood CD8+ and CD4+ T cells from healthy donors, Susac syndrome patients and multiple sclerosis patients were profiled using high-throughput TCR beta sequencing. The Susac syndrome patients fulfilled recently defined diagnostic criteria for definite or probable disease. Bulk CD8+ and CD4+ T cells were purified by magnetic negative isolation, whereas CD8+ TEMRA cells were enriched by FACS. Blood was collected in EDTA tubes and processed within 24 hours, with PBMCs isolated through density gradient centrifugation. PBMCs intended for TCR sequencing were frozen in liquid nitrogen and were later thawed in a 37 degrees C water bath. The sorted or isolated CD4+, CD8+ and CD8+ TEMRA cells had a purity of 90% or higher. General study outcomes and caveats: The number of individuals in the TCR sequencing and HLA analysis was acknowledged as relatively small. No clonal expansion was detected in the CD4+ T cell repertoire of Susac syndrome patients.

Sequenced sample: CD4+ T cells from PBMCs. This receptor was obtained from a human donor with Susac syndrome. Rearrangement joined TRBV30 to TRBJ2-3, with 9 middle bases fitting TRBD2. The DNA is TGTGCCTCGAGAGGGACTAGCGATACGCAGTATTTT. Its protein product is CASRGTSDTQYF.